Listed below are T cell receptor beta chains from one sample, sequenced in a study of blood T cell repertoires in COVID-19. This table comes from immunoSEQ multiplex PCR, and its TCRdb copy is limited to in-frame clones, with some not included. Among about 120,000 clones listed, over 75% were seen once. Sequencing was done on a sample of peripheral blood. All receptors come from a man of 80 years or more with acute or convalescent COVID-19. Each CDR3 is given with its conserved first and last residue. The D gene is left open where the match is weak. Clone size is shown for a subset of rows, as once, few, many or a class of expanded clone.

DNA: TGTGCCTGGACAGGGAGGAAAACCGGGGAGCTGTTTTTT; CDR3: CAWTGRKTGELFF; D: NA; length: 13; V: TRBV30; J: TRBJ2-2; size: NA
DNA: TGTGCCAGCAGCTATCAGGTCCGGCCCACAGATACGCAGTATTTT; CDR3: CASSYQVRPTDTQYF; D: NA; length: 15; V: TRBV7-2; J: TRBJ2-3; size: NA
DNA: TGTGCCACCAGCGATAGGCTAGCGGGGGGTCGAGAGACCCAGTACTTC; CDR3: CATSDRLAGGRETQYF; D: TRBD2; length: 16; V: TRBV15; J: TRBJ2-5; size: NA
DNA: TGTGCCAGCAGCCGGCGACAGGCTAGCAATCAGCCCCAGCATTTT; CDR3: CASSRRQASNQPQHF; D: NA; length: 15; V: TRBV27; J: TRBJ1-5; size: NA
DNA: TGTGCCAGCAGTCGCGGACTAACCTACGAGCAGTACTTC; CDR3: CASSRGLTYEQYF; D: NA; length: 13; V: TRBV12-3/TRBV12-4; J: TRBJ2-7; size: once
DNA: TGCGCCAGCAGCTTGGGGAGTACGAACTCCTACGAGCAGTACTTC; CDR3: CASSLGSTNSYEQYF; D: NA; length: 15; V: TRBV5-1; J: TRBJ2-7; size: NA
DNA: TGTGCCAGCAGTTTGGTAGCGGGGGCCTCTGGTATGCGCTACACCTTC; CDR3: CASSLVAGASGMRYTF; D: NA; length: 16; V: TRBV27; J: TRBJ1-2; size: NA
DNA: TGTGCCAGCAGTCCGTATGATAGTGACAATGAGCAGTTCTTC; CDR3: CASSPYDSDNEQFF; D: NA; length: 14; V: TRBV6-5; J: TRBJ2-1; size: NA
DNA: TGTGCCAGTAGTTCTTGGCCAACTGAAGCTTTCTTT; CDR3: CASSSWPTEAFF; D: NA; length: 12; V: TRBV19; J: TRBJ1-1; size: NA
DNA: TGTGCCAGTAGTGCGGGGACCCCTGGAAACACCATATATTTT; CDR3: CASSAGTPGNTIYF; D: NA; length: 14; V: TRBV19; J: TRBJ1-3; size: NA
DNA: TGTGCCAGCAGCGGGGACTCGTCCTACAATGAGCAGTTCTTC; CDR3: CASSGDSSYNEQFF; D: NA; length: 14; V: TRBV5-6; J: TRBJ2-1; size: NA
DNA: TGTGCCAGCAGCTTAGGTCTAACACAGGGAGCTAACTATGGCTACACCTTC; CDR3: CASSLGLTQGANYGYTF; D: NA; length: 17; V: TRBV11-2; J: TRBJ1-2; size: NA
DNA: TGTGCCAGCAGCCGCCGGGGACAGGGGTCCCTTCCGAGCAATCAGCCCCAGCATTTT; CDR3: CASSRRGQGSLPSNQPQHF; D: TRBD1; length: 19; V: TRBV7-7; J: TRBJ1-5; size: NA
DNA: TGTGCCATCGCCAAGGGACAGAATAATTCACCCCTCCACTTT; CDR3: CAIAKGQNNSPLHF; D: TRBD1; length: 14; V: TRBV10-3; J: TRBJ1-6; size: NA
DNA: TGTGCCAGCAGCGATAGGGGGCTTCCTTACAATGAGCAGTTCTTC; CDR3: CASSDRGLPYNEQFF; D: TRBD1; length: 15; V: TRBV6-5; J: TRBJ2-1; size: NA
DNA: TGTGCCAGCAGCGTAAGGGGGCCCGGGGAGCTGTTTTTT; CDR3: CASSVRGPGELFF; D: NA; length: 13; V: TRBV21-1; J: TRBJ2-2; size: NA
DNA: TGTGCCAGCAGGGCTCAGGGAGGCGGGGAGCTGTTTTTT; CDR3: CASRAQGGGELFF; D: NA; length: 13; V: TRBV2; J: TRBJ2-2; size: few
DNA: TGTGCCAGTAGTGCAGGGCGCTCCTACAATGAGCAGTTCTTC; CDR3: CASSAGRSYNEQFF; D: NA; length: 14; V: TRBV19; J: TRBJ2-1; size: few
DNA: TGTGCCAGCAGCCCAGGACTAGCGGGAAGCACCTACGAGCAGTACTTC; CDR3: CASSPGLAGSTYEQYF; D: TRBD2; length: 16; V: TRBV7-9; J: TRBJ2-7; size: NA
DNA: TGTGCCAGCCTAGGAGGCACGTTCTCCTACGAGCAGTACTTC; CDR3: CASLGGTFSYEQYF; D: NA; length: 14; V: TRBV28; J: TRBJ2-7; size: NA
DNA: TGTGCCAGTAGTATCTTGAGCGGGGTCGATACGCAGTATTTT; CDR3: CASSILSGVDTQYF; D: TRBD2; length: 14; V: TRBV19; J: TRBJ2-3; size: NA
DNA: TGTGCCAGCAGCCAAGGGGAAAGGGAGACTGAAGCTTTCTTT; CDR3: CASSQGERETEAFF; D: NA; length: 14; V: TRBV3-1/TRBV3-2; J: TRBJ1-1; size: NA
DNA: TGTGCCAGCAGCCAAGACCGAGGAGTCGTGCAAGAGACCCAGTACTTC; CDR3: CASSQDRGVVQETQYF; D: NA; length: 16; V: TRBV14; J: TRBJ2-5; size: NA
DNA: TGCGCCAGCAGTCGTCCCCTAGCGGGGGGCAACAATGAGCAGTTCTTC; CDR3: CASSRPLAGGNNEQFF; D: TRBD2; length: 16; V: TRBV5-1; J: TRBJ2-1; size: NA
DNA: TGTGCCAGTCGTAGCCCTAACTATGGCTACACCTTC; CDR3: CASRSPNYGYTF; D: NA; length: 12; V: TRBV6-5; J: TRBJ1-2; size: NA
DNA: TGTGCCAGCAGTCGGGGCAATGAGCAGTTCTTC; CDR3: CASSRGNEQFF; D: NA; length: 11; V: TRBV11-3; J: TRBJ2-1; size: NA
DNA: TGTGCCAGCAGCCCTGGGACTAGCGGCTACTCCTACGAGCAGTACTTC; CDR3: CASSPGTSGYSYEQYF; D: TRBD2; length: 16; V: TRBV9; J: TRBJ2-7; size: NA